This entry describes one T cell receptor beta chain. The CDR3 contains 13 residues. Germline V gene sequence: CDR1 LGHNT, CDR2 FRNRAP. J was trimmed by 6 bases and V by 5 bases; bases with no gene match: 6. TCRdb's table, derived via immunoSEQ multiplex PCR, lists solely in-frame clones and lacks some. The sample comprises roughly 250,000 clones, roughly 87% of which are singletons, and 7.2% rests with the top ten. These data come from a study of blood T cell repertoires in COVID-19. The source is a man aged 60 to 75 who had recovered from COVID-19. The J gene is TRBJ2-7, the V gene TRBV12-5; 8 nucleotides match TRBD1. The sample taken for sequencing was peripheral blood. The CDR3 here is CASGPRGQGEQYF. CDR3 nucleotide sequence: TGTGCTAGTGGTCCCAGGGGGCAGGGCGAGCAGTACTTC. The full variable domain, rest sourced from reference TRBV12-5 and TRBJ2-7, is DARVTQTPRHKVTEMGQEVTMRCQPILGHNTVFWYRQTMMQGLELLAYFRNRAPLDDSGMPKDRFSAEMPDATLATLKIQPSEPRDSAVYFCASGPRGQGEQYFGPGTRLTVT.